This T cell receptor beta chain was found in a study of shared clonotypes between healthy human individuals (dated by TCRdb to 2020 to 2022). Regarding the study in general: A few men and two women, aged 18 to 49 years, made up the cohort. For each donor, three plates each were used for CD4 naive and CD4 memory, two plates were used for CD8 naive, and one plate was used for CD8 memory. To estimate repertoire size and how much clonotypes are shared between individuals, the study performed deep sequencing of blood TCR repertoires from about five healthy adults. To increase sequencing depth and limit assay-specific biases, TCR repertoire library preparation and sequencing were carried out by different laboratories using diverse techniques. Each donor's leukapheresis produced roughly between about 0.9 and 9.5 billion PBMCs.

The CDR3 starts with the cysteine, ends with the phenylalanine, and has 15 residues. The kept DNA is CDR3 alone, 45 bases in frame from the first base. V is cut by 4 bases and J by 0 bases, and the space between the germline ends is 10 bases. Per the germline V gene (reference sequence), MNHEY is the CDR1 and SMNVEV is the CDR2. Study-wide conclusions, independent of this receptor: Clonotypes shared by all four sorted-subset donors showed higher generation probabilities than non-shared clonotypes. Even with the large sequencing depth, rarefaction of the sorted-subset datasets indicated that sequencing was incomplete. Sampling was restricted to blood, and TCR repertoires in tissues likely differ from the TCR repertoires found in blood. Based on pairwise subsampling, the degree of clonotype sharing among donors was expected to be affected by sequencing depth. Naive subsets generally had larger estimated clonotype richness than memory subsets did. Because the study included only a small number of donors, the genetic and exposure-history diversity represented was limited. Across a few donors, roughly 5% of naive CD4, approximately 3.5% of naive CD8, about 2.3% of memory CD4, and 0.4% of memory CD8 clonotypes were shared.

As to this clone: No cognate antigen has been identified for it. There are no base qualities to consult, and no much larger clone falls within one base.

Using the deep immunoSEQ assay, TCR CDR3 regions were amplified from genomic DNA by multiplex PCR. For each cell subset, the extracted genomic DNA was distributed evenly across all wells of several immunoSEQ 96-well plates, and each plate served as one replicate. For sorted subsets, each replicate PCR was loaded with roughly 0.2 ug genomic DNA, equivalent to about 30,000 T cell genomes. Purified libraries were quantified with a Qubit 3.0 fluorometer, sized on a Bioanalyzer 2100, and re-quantified with the KAPA Library Quantification kit. A separate single-read 150-cycle Illumina NextSeq 550 flow cell was used to sequence each immunoSEQ 96-well plate. In the authors' own workflow: Because only junctional sequences without quality scores were contained in the immunoSEQ output, filtering matching that applied to full-length reads could not be performed. To assign V/J genes and CDR3, sequences were annotated against IMGT germline references using PyIR, a Python wrapper for IgBLAST v1.9. Any read was removed if the V/J assignment was weak (E-value above 1e-6), the CDR3 was missing, or the read contained stop codons, out-of-frame junctions, or ambiguous translated residues. A V3J clonotype was defined by an identical inferred V gene, J gene, and CDR3 amino acid sequence. Percentage overlap between repertoires was computed as shared unique clonotypes divided by the size of the smaller repertoire. Repertoire richness was assessed with RTK rarefaction, the Chao1 estimator, and Recon v2.1 estimates of unobserved clonotypes. For all TCRbeta clonotypes obtained by the gDNA method from a handful of donors, generation probabilities were computed with OLGA. TCRdb holds this immuneACCESS table with in-frame rearrangements only. Some clones are missing; in checked studies, unresolved V genes explain under half, and the rest has no known cause. Clone size and V and J calls were adopted from that table, with D and trimming inferred from the DNA. This sample lists 2 million to 2.5 million clones; just over 90% were detected once. The ten largest clones represent around 0.4% of the sample.

Healthy HIV-negative adults with no recently reported acute infections or vaccinations were included as donors. All donors were Caucasian adults living in Nashville, Tennessee, USA. CD4+ T cells were enriched by magnetic negative selection, after which naive cells were positively selected on CD45RA and the negative fraction was taken as the memory subset. After blood collection by leukapheresis, PBMCs were isolated using Ficoll-Histopaque density gradient centrifugation and then cryopreserved in the vapor phase of liquid nitrogen. Analytical flow cytometry was used to check the purity and quantity of every magnetically sorted T cell population. From each sorted fraction, genomic DNA was isolated and quantified by UV absorbance on a Nanodrop 2000c.

This chain is built from TRBV27 and TRBJ2-1, with TRBD1 tentatively as D gene (6 bases match). What was sequenced was naive CD4+ T cells from PBMCs. In light of the paper, this sample's cell subset or site label describes: CD45RA+ positively selected. This receptor was taken from a man younger than 30 in good health. Some clones in this sample may be carry-over from other donors' samples. The CDR3 corresponds to CASSYTGSSYNEQFF. At the DNA level, the sequence is TGTGCCAGCAGTTACACAGGGAGCTCCTACAATGAGCAGTTCTTC.